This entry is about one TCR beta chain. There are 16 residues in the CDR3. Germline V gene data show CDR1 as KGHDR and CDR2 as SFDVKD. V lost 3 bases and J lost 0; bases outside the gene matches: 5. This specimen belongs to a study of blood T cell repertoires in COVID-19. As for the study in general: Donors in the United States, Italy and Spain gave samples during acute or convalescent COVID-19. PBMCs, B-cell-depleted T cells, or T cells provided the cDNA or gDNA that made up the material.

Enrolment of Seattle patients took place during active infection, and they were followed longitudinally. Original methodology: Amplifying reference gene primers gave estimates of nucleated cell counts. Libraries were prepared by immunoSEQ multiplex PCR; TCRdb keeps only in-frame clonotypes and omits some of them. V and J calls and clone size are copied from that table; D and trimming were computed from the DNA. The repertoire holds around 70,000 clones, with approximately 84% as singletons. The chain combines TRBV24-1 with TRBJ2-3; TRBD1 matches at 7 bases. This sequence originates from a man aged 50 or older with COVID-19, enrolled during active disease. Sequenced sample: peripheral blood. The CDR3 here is CATSDPTGPSTDTQYF. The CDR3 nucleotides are TGTGCCACCAGTGATCCGACAGGGCCGAGCACAGATACGCAGTATTTT.